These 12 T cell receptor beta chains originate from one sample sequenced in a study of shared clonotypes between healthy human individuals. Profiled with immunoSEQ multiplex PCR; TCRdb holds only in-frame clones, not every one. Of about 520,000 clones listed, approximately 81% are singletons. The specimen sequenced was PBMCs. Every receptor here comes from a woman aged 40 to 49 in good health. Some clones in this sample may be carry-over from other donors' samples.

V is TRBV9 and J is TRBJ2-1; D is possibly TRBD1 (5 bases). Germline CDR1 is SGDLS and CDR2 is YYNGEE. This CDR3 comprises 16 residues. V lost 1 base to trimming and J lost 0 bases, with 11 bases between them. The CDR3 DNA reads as TGTGCCAGCAGCGTAACCAGGACAAGCTCCTACAATGAGCAGTTCTTC. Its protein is CASSVTRTSSYNEQFF.

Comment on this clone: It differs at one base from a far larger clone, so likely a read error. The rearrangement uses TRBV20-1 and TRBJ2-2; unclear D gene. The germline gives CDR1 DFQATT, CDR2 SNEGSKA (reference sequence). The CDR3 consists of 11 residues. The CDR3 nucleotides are TGCAGTGCCTTTACCACCTGGGAGCTGTTTTTT. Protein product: CSAFTTWELFF.

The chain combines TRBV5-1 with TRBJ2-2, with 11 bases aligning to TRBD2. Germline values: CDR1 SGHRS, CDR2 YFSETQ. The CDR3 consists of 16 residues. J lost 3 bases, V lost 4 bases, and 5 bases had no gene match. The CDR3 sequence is CASSRGTSGDTGELFF. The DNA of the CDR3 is TGCGCCAGCAGCCGGGGGACTAGCGGAGACACCGGGGAGCTGTTTTTT. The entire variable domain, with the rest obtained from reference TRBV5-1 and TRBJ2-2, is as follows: KAGVTQTPRYLIKTRGQQVTLSCSPISGHRSVSWYQQTPGQGLQFLFEYFSETQRNKGNFPGRFSGRQFSNSRSEMNVSTLELGDSALYLCASSRGTSGDTGELFFGEGSRLTVL.

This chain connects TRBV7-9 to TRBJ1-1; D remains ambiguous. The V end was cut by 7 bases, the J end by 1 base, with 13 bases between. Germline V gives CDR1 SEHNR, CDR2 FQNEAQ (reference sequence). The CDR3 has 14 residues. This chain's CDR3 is CASNEYTRNTEAFF. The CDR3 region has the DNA TGTGCCAGCAACGAATATACTCGGAACACTGAAGCTTTCTTT.

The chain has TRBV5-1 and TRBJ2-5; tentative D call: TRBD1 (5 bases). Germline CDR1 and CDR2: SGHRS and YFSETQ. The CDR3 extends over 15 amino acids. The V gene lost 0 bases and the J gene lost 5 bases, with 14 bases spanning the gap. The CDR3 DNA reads TGCGCCAGCAGCTTGGATTCAGGGTCGGGCGAGACCCAGTACTTC. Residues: CASSLDSGSGETQYF.

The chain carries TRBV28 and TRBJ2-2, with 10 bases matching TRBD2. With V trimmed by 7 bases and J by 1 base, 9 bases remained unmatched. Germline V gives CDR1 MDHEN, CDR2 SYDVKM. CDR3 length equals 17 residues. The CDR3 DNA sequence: TGTGCCAGCAAAGATGGCCTAGCGGGGGTGAACACCGGGGAGCTGTTTTTT. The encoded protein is CASKDGLAGVNTGELFF. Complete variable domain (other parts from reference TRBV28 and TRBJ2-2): DVKVTQSSRYLVKRTGEKVFLECVQDMDHENMFWYRQDPGLGLRLIYFSYDVKMKEKGDIPEGYSVSREKKERFSLILESASTNQTSMYLCASKDGLAGVNTGELFFGEGSRLTVL.

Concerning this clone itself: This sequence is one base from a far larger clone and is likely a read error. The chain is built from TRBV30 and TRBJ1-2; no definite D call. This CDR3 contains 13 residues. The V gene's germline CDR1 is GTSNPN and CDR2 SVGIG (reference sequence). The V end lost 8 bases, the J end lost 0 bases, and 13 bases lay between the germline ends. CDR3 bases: TGTGCCCGGATTGGGAGTCCTAACTATGGCTACACCTTC. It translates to CARIGSPNYGYTF.

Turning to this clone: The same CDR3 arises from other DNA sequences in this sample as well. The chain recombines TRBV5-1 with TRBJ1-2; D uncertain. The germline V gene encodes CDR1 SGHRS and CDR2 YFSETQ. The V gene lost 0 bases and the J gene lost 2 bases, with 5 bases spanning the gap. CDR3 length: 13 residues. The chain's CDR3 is CASSLGGNYGYTF. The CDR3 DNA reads TGCGCCAGCAGCTTGGGTGGAAACTATGGCTACACCTTC.

CDR3 in DNA: TGTGCCAGCAGCTTGTCCCAGGGACAGGGGGAACTGTTTTTT. Translating it yields CASSLSQGQGELFF. This chain links TRBV5-5 with TRBJ1-4, with TRBD1 matching over 11 bases. The CDR3 has 14 residues. V trimming: 1 base; J trimming: 12 bases; junction bases outside the gene matches: 5. The V gene's germline CDR1 is SGHKS and CDR2 YYEKEE (reference sequence).

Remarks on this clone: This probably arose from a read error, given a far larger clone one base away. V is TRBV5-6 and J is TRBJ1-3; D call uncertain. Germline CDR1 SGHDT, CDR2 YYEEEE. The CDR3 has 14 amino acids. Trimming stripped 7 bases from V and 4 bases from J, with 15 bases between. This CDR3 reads CASGRTQTGNTIYF. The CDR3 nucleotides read TGTGCCAGCGGCCGGACCCAAACGGGAAACACCATATATTTT.

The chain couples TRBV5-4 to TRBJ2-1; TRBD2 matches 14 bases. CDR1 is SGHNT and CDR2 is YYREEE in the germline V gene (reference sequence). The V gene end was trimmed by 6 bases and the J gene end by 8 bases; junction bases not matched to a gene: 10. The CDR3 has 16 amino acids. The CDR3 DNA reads TGTGCCAGCACCGTTAGACTAGCGGGAGGGGGGGATGAGCAGTTCTTC. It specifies CASTVRLAGGGDEQFF.

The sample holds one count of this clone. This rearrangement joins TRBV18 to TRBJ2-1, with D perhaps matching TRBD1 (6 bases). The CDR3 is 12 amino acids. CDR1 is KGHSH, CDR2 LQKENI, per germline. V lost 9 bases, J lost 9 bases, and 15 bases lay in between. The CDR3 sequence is CASSEDSREQFF. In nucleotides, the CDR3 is TGTGCCAGTTCCGAGGACAGCCGTGAGCAGTTCTTC.